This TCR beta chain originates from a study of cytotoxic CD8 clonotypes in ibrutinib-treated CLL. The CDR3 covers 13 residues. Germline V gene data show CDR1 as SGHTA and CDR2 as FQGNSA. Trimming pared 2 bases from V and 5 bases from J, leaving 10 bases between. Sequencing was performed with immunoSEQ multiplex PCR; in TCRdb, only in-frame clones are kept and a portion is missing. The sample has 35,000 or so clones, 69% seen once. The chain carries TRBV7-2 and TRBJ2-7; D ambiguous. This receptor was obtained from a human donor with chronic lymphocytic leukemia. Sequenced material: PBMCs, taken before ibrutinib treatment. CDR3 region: CASSLRLNHEQYF. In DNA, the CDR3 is TGTGCCAGCAGCTTACGACTCAACCACGAGCAGTACTTC. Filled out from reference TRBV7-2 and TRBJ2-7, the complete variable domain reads GAGVSQSPSNKVTEKGKDVELRCDPISGHTALYWYRQSLGQGLEFLIYFQGNSAPDKSGLPSDRFSAERTGGSVSTLTIQRTQQEDSAVYLCASSLRLNHEQYFGPGTRLTVT.